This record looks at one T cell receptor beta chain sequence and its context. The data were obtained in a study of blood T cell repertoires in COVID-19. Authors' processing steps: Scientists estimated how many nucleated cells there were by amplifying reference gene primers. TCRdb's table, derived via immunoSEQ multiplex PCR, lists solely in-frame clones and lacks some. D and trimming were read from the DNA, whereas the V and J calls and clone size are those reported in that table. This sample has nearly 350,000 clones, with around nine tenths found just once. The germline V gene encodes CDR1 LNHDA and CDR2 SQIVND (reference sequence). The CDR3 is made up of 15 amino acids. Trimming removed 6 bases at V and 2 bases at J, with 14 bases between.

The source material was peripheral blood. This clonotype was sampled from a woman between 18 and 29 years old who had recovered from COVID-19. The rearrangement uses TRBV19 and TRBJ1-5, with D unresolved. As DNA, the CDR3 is TGTGCCAGTAGGACCGCGGGTGGTCGCAATCAGCCCCAGCATTTT. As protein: CASRTAGGRNQPQHF.